This entry lists 2 T cell receptor beta chains sequenced from one sample in a study of T cell repertoires in cytomegalovirus infection. Antigens of these TCRs are unknown. TCRdb re-analysed the reads in MiXCR, keeping a single row per CDR3 protein. This sample yields more than 110,000 distinct CDR3 sequences, of which about 32% are seen a single time; around 50% belongs to the top ten. This specimen was CD8+ T cells from cultured PBMCs, taken from culture after CMV antigen stimulation. These receptors were taken from a human donor in good health (CMV status not recorded). Some clones in this sample may be carry-over from other donors' samples.

This clonotype was counted many times. The rearrangement uses TRBV12-3 or TRBV12-4 and TRBJ1-2; TRBD1 might be the D (5 bases). CDR3 length: 15 amino acids. Trimming cost V 1 base and J 3 bases, with 12 bases left between them. CDR3 region: CASSLGSQGHYGYTF. DNA for the CDR3: TGTGCCAGCAGTTTAGGGTCGCAGGGCCACTATGGCTACACCTTC.

Ten or more counts support this clonotype. The J gene is TRBJ2-1, the V gene TRBV7-2; 8 positions agree with TRBD2. The germline CDR1 and CDR2 sequences are SGHTA and FQGNSA. The J segment lost 0 bases and the V segment lost 2 bases, leaving 9 bases of the junction unmatched. There are 18 residues in the CDR3. The CDR3 protein is CASSLSPAAGGSYNEQFF. The CDR3 region has the DNA TGTGCCAGCAGCTTAAGTCCCGCGGCGGGGGGCTCCTACAATGAGCAGTTCTTC.